This T cell receptor (beta chain) was recorded in a study of blood T cells in healthy people across ages (dated by TCRdb to about 2015). Some background on the complete study: In model experiments, template switching captured about one uniquely barcoded TCR beta cDNA molecule for every two T cells. To avoid experimental bias, donors of different ages were distributed randomly across sequencing lanes. For two donors (one aged 18 to 29 and one aged 80 or older), the study analyzed two additional independent replicas of 1 million unique cDNA reads from the same blood draw. To track age-related changes in TCR beta repertoire diversity, the study relied on deep sequencing normalized with unique cDNA molecular identifiers. Donors were grouped into four age groups: young (average 16 years), middle-aged (roughly 37), aged (around 66) and long-lived (about 82). Results and caveats for the whole study, not just this receptor: There was a strong correlation between observed TCR beta diversity and the percentage of naive T cells measured by flow cytometry. Because the CMV infection status of the donors was unknown, age-related changes in expanded clonotypes may potentially have been confounded. Observed TCR beta diversity per million T cells fell roughly linearly with age, and a significant reduction was already apparent by age approximately 41. Compared with the aged group, the long-lived group had more naive CD4+ T cells, fewer expanded clones and increased TCR diversity, suggesting age selection. Since profiling was done on bulk unsorted PBMCs, naive and antigen-experienced compartments could not be conclusively compared. Estimates of total diversity from one million sequenced T cells were regarded as lower bounds and underestimates.

In the case of this clonotype: Its antigen is still unknown. Base qualities are not provided; no much larger clone lies one nucleotide away.

Libraries were prepared through 5' RACE. TCRdb names Illumina HiSeq 2500 as the instrument used. The second PCR ran for roughly 7 to 12 cycles and used a J-beta primer mix along with a sample-barcoded 5' primer. A template-switch 5' adaptor carrying 12 random nucleotides introduced a unique molecular identifier onto each TCR beta cDNA molecule. Each sample yielded at least 3 million CDR3-containing paired-end reads. First-strand cDNA synthesis was performed from all RNA using the Mint cDNA synthesis kit, with priming by a TRBC-specific oligonucleotide. Following uracil-DNA glycosylase treatment, all cDNA underwent a first 18-cycle PCR with the universal primers M1SS and BC2_uni_R. As for how the authors treated the data: For normalization, 1 million high-quality reads, each with a distinct molecular identifier, were randomly selected from each sample. Instead of being binned into consensus sequences, reads that shared molecular identifiers were thrown out. MiTCR, set to a Q25 quality threshold and the strictest error-elimination algorithm, was used for CDR3 identification, clonotype clustering and error correction. A nonparametric unseen species model using Euler transformation provided a lower-bound estimate of total TCR beta diversity. TCRdb ran its own pipeline on the public reads, namely fastp trimming at Q25 and MiXCR clone calling, and kept in-frame beta chains. Entries that share a CDR3 protein sequence are merged under the most common genes and DNA. For this entry, the V and J calls and clone size follow TCRdb and not the study's own pipeline. Within this sample are hundreds of thousands of distinct CDR3 sequences, with 40% to 55% of them counted one time only. The ten largest clones add up to under 30% of the sample.

The roughly 39 donors, aged about 6 to 95 years, were systemically healthy Caucasian individuals from Russia. Each donor gave about 9.7 milliliters of peripheral blood, drawn into EDTA-treated Vacutainer tubes. Ficoll-Paque density-gradient centrifugation was used to isolate PBMCs, with at least 6.5 million per sample. Trizol reagent was used to extract total RNA from PBMCs, with at least 6 micrograms per sample. For every donor, flow cytometry on a PBMC aliquot measured the percentage of naive CD45RAhigh/CD27high T cells. The TCR originated in a man of 80 years or more in good health. Sequences were obtained from blood.

The CDR3 is CASSPDRPYEQYF. The DNA sequence is given as TGTGCCAGCAGCCCGGACAGGCCATACGAGCAGTACTTC. The chain is made from TRBV2 and TRBJ2-5, with 7 bases aligning to TRBD1. The J call may be faulty, since TRBJ2-7 better matches the DNA end. CDR1 SNHLY and CDR2 FYNNEI are derived from the germline V gene. From the cysteine up to the phenylalanine, the CDR3 has a length of 13 residues. CDR3 DNA is the only sequence kept; it has 39 bases, read in frame from the first base.